Below, one T cell receptor (beta chain) is given with its context. This sample is drawn from a study of blood T cells in healthy people across ages. V shed 1 base, J shed 5 bases, and the junction held 8 bases outside the gene matches. This CDR3 comprises 16 residues. The germline CDR1 and CDR2 sequences are LGHNA and YNFKEQ. Sample-barcoded 5' priming and a J-beta primer mix drove a second PCR of roughly 7 to 11 cycles. TCRdb analysed the 5' RACE reads with MiXCR anew, one entry per CDR3 protein. The sample includes fewer than 1.5 million distinct CDR3 sequences, 42% seen only once; the top ten take around 8%.

The sequencing sample was made of blood. This clonotype was sampled from a woman aged 18-29 years in good health. J is TRBJ2-1 and V is TRBV4-2, with 7 bases lining up with TRBD2. CDR3 region: CASSQGASGSHNEQFF. The CDR3 coding sequence is TGTGCCAGCAGCCAAGGTGCTAGCGGAAGTCACAATGAGCAGTTCTTC.